The next 21 T cell receptor beta chains were all read from a single sample in a study of cytomegalovirus exposure and HLA in healthy donors (TCRdb year 2017). To prepare the library, the immunoSEQ multiplex PCR assay was applied. Entries here come from immuneACCESS through TCRdb and include only in-frame sequences with V and J called. Some clones fail to appear in such tables; in the studies checked, an unresolved V gene covers under half of the shortfall, and the cause of the remainder is unknown. The sample table lists some 240,000 clones, around 85% of them with a count of one. The ten largest clonotypes hold 1% to 1.5% of the sample. The sample comprised PBMCs. These receptor sequences come from a woman younger than 45 in good health and CMV-seropositive.

This chain joins TRBV7-9 and TRBJ2-1; D is uncertain. The CDR3 contains 11 residues. CDR1 and CDR2 from the germline V gene are SEHNR and FQNEAQ (reference sequence). V lost 6 bases to trimming and J lost 5 bases, with 5 bases between them. CDR3 sequence reads: CASRIDNEQFF. CDR3 DNA: TGTGCCAGCAGGATAGACAATGAGCAGTTCTTC.

V gene TRBV7-9 combines with J gene TRBJ2-7, with D tentatively TRBD1 (5 bases). CDR1 is SEHNR, CDR2 FQNEAQ, per germline (reference sequence). V was pared by 1 base and J by 6 bases, with 13 bases between. This CDR3 is built from 14 residues. CDR3 coding DNA: TGTGCCAGCAGCTTAGTGGACACCTCTGGCGAGCAGTACTTC. It is translated as CASSLVDTSGEQYF. The full variable domain, its missing parts supplied by reference TRBV7-9 and TRBJ2-7, is DTGVSQNPRHKITKRGQNVTFRCDPISEHNRLYWYRQTLGQGPEFLTYFQNEAQLEKSRLLSDRFSAERPKGSFSTLEIQRTEQGDSAMYLCASSLVDTSGEQYFGPGTRLTVT.

This chain uses TRBV27 with TRBJ1-2; 9 positions agree with TRBD1. The CDR3 extends over 17 amino acids. From germline, CDR1 is MNHEY and CDR2 SMNVEV (reference sequence). The junction had 13 bases not matched to a gene; V was cut back by 5 bases and J by 3 bases. The CDR3 loop reads CASSPGQGSGWDYGYTF. The CDR3 DNA reads as TGTGCCAGCAGTCCGGGACAGGGAAGTGGATGGGACTATGGCTACACCTTC.

The chain is built from TRBV11-2 and TRBJ2-3; 13 nucleotides match TRBD2. This CDR3 region has 17 residues. Germline CDR1 SGHAT, CDR2 FQNNGV. J lost 3 bases, V lost 1 base, and 4 bases had no gene match. As DNA, the CDR3 is TGTGCCAGCAGCTTAGGGTTGGGACTAGCGGGAACAGATACGCAGTATTTT. Residues: CASSLGLGLAGTDTQYF.

The J gene is TRBJ1-5, the V gene TRBV19; D unresolved. The CDR3 spans 14 residues. Germline values: CDR1 LNHDA, CDR2 SQIVND (reference sequence). V shed 6 bases and J shed 4 bases, with 13 bases lying between them. This chain's CDR3 is CASSLRGYNQPQHF. CDR3 nucleotide sequence: TGTGCCAGTAGCCTCCGGGGTTATAATCAGCCCCAGCATTTT. Together with reference TRBV19 and TRBJ1-5, the CDR3 gives the full variable domain: DGGITQSPKYLFRKEGQNVTLSCEQNLNHDAMYWYRQDPGQGLRLIYYSQIVNDFQKGDIAEGYSVSREKKESFPLTVTSAQKNPTAFYLCASSLRGYNQPQHFGDGTRLSIL.

This sequence joins TRBV9 and TRBJ1-1, with 8 nucleotides matching TRBD1. CDR1 and CDR2 (germline): SGDLS, YYNGEE. The CDR3 has 14 amino acids. V shed 0 bases and J 4 bases; nucleotides not matched to a gene: 2. The CDR3 nucleotides read TGTGCCAGCAGCGTAGTTACAGGGGGCACTGAAGCTTTCTTT. This gives the protein CASSVVTGGTEAFF.

The V and J genes are TRBV14 and TRBJ2-3; maybe TRBD1 (5 bases). The CDR3 has 16 amino acids. With 0 bases removed from V and 2 bases from J, the gap between germline ends came to 12 bases. Germline V gives CDR1 SGHDN, CDR2 FVKESK. CDR3 in DNA: TGTGCCAGCAGCCAAGAACCGGACAAATACACAGATACGCAGTATTTT. Its protein product is CASSQEPDKYTDTQYF.

The genes are TRBV9 and TRBJ1-1; TRBD1 is a possible D gene (5 bases). There are 15 residues in the CDR3. CDR1 and CDR2 (germline): SGDLS, YYNGEE. V lost 3 bases and J lost 3, with 15 bases in between. The CDR3 region has the DNA TGTGCCAGCAGCGCCAACGGCGGGGGTTACACTGAAGCTTTCTTT. Protein: CASSANGGGYTEAFF.

The chain couples TRBV11-3 to TRBJ2-5, with 13 bases that match TRBD2. The V segment lost 5 bases and the J segment 5 bases; nucleotides outside the gene matches: 5. Germline assignment: CDR1 SGHNT and CDR2 YENEEA. The CDR3 is made up of 15 amino acids. The CDR3 DNA follows: TGTGCCAGCAGCCCCGGACTAGCGGGAGTGGAGACCCAGTACTTC. Protein product: CASSPGLAGVETQYF.

The V and J genes are TRBV4-2 and TRBJ2-3, with 7 bases lining up with TRBD1. The CDR3 has 17 amino acids. The germline CDR1 and CDR2 sequences are LGHNA and YNFKEQ. The ends lost 0 bases at V and 0 bases at J; junction bases unmatched: 6. CDR3 residues: CASSQDYETGSTDTQYF. The DNA of the CDR3 is TGTGCCAGCAGCCAAGATTACGAGACAGGGAGCACAGATACGCAGTATTTT.

For this clone: One end of the junction varies from germline; a read error may be responsible. The J gene is TRBJ1-2, the V gene TRBV7-3, with TRBD1 matching 8 bases. Per the germline V gene, CDR1 is SGHTA and CDR2 is FQGTGA. The CDR3 is 12 residues long. The DNA for the CDR3 is TGTGCCAGCAGCGCGCTGGGACAGGCCCCAAACTTC. It encodes CASSALGQAPNF.

This clone was detected a few times. The gene calls are TRBV5-1 and TRBJ2-7; 11 bases align to TRBD2. The germline V gene encodes CDR1 SGHRS and CDR2 YFSETQ. After removal of 0 bases from V and 0 bases from J, the junction contained 2 bases not matched to a gene. The CDR3 contains 16 residues. The CDR3 nucleotides read TGCGCCAGCAGCTTGGGACTAGCGGGAATCTCCTACGAGCAGTACTTC. Its protein product is CASSLGLAGISYEQYF.

The V and J genes are TRBV6-1 and TRBJ1-5; D not resolved. Trimming took 5 bases from V and 4 from J, leaving 6 bases between them. This CDR3 is 12 amino acids long. Germline-derived CDR1 and CDR2 are MNHNS and SASEGT. CDR3 DNA: TGTGCCAGCAGTAGAGATAATCAGCCCCAGCATTTT. Residues: CASSRDNQPQHF.

The rearrangement links TRBV2 to TRBJ2-4; tentative D call: TRBD2 (5 bases). Germline values: CDR1 SNHLY, CDR2 FYNNEI. CDR3 length equals 11 residues. Trimming removed 8 bases at V and 9 bases at J, with 11 bases between. CDR3 in amino acids: CASVLETIQYF. DNA of the CDR3: TGTGCCAGCGTACTAGAAACCATTCAGTACTTC. Full variable domain (rest looked up from reference TRBV2 and TRBJ2-4): EPEVTQTPSHQVTQMGQEVILRCVPISNHLYFYWYRQILGQKVEFLVSFYNNEISEKSEIFDDQFSVERPDGSNFTLKIRSTKLEDSAMYFCASVLETIQYFGAGTRLSVL.

This rearrangement joins TRBV6-5 to TRBJ2-5; 11 nucleotides agree with TRBD2. V lost 2 bases to trimming and J lost 5 bases; unmatched junction nucleotides: 4. Germline V lookup: CDR1 MNHEY, CDR2 SVGAGI. The CDR3 has 15 amino acids. CDR3 DNA sequence: TGTGCCAGCAGTTACCGACTAGCGGGACTGGAGACCCAGTACTTC. It yields the protein CASSYRLAGLETQYF.

This clone was observed once. The chain employs TRBV27 and TRBJ2-7; possibly TRBD2 for D (5 bases). V lost 1 base, J lost 4 bases, and 17 bases lay in between. There are 16 residues in the CDR3. Germline V gives CDR1 MNHEY, CDR2 SMNVEV (reference sequence). For the CDR3, the DNA is TGTGCCAGCAGTTTATATCGTGGGGAGATTTTTTACGAGCAGTACTTC. Its translation is CASSLYRGEIFYEQYF.

This chain links TRBV4-1 with TRBJ2-2; maybe TRBD1 (7 bases). Per germline, CDR1 MGHRA and CDR2 YSYEKL. Trimming took off 2 bases at V and 1 base at J, with 17 bases between the two ends. This CDR3 is built from 18 residues. The CDR3 region is CASSQPFPRGVNTGELFF. CDR3 nucleotides: TGCGCCAGCAGCCAACCGTTCCCCAGGGGGGTGAACACCGGGGAGCTGTTTTTT.

V usage is TRBV28 and J usage is TRBJ2-7, with TRBD1 matching over 7 bases. With 5 bases clipped from V and 4 bases from J, the junction kept 8 bases outside the gene matches. Germline CDR1 MDHEN, CDR2 SYDVKM. The CDR3 runs 14 residues. CDR3 amino acids: CASSIGTDGYEQYF. The CDR3 nucleotides are TGTGCCAGCAGTATCGGGACAGACGGATACGAGCAGTACTTC.

The chain joins TRBV19 to TRBJ2-2; 9 positions match TRBD1. CDR1 and CDR2 (germline): LNHDA, SQIVND (reference sequence). J was trimmed by 4 bases and V by 7 bases; bases with no gene match: 7. This CDR3 contains 15 residues. The CDR3 sequence: CASTMTGGSTGELFF. The CDR3 DNA follows: TGTGCCAGTACCATGACAGGGGGTAGCACCGGGGAGCTGTTTTTT.

This clone occurred a few times. The rearrangement links TRBV6-1 to TRBJ1-5, with D perhaps TRBD1 (6 bases). CDR3 length equals 14 residues. Trimming took off 5 bases at V and 1 base at J, with 9 bases between the two ends. Germline CDR1 reads MNHNS; CDR2 reads SASEGT. The CDR3 DNA reads as TGTGCCAGCAGTAATACAGGGAGCAATCAGCCCCAGCATTTT. It specifies CASSNTGSNQPQHF.

This rearrangement joins TRBV5-4 to TRBJ2-2; D may be TRBD1 (6 bases). The CDR3 covers 16 residues. The germline CDR1 and CDR2 sequences are SGHNT and YYREEE (reference sequence). Trimming pared 1 base from V and 2 bases from J, leaving 12 bases between. DNA for the CDR3: TGTGCCAGCAGCTTGCGACAGGTTACTAACACCGGGGAGCTGTTTTTT. Translating it yields CASSLRQVTNTGELFF.